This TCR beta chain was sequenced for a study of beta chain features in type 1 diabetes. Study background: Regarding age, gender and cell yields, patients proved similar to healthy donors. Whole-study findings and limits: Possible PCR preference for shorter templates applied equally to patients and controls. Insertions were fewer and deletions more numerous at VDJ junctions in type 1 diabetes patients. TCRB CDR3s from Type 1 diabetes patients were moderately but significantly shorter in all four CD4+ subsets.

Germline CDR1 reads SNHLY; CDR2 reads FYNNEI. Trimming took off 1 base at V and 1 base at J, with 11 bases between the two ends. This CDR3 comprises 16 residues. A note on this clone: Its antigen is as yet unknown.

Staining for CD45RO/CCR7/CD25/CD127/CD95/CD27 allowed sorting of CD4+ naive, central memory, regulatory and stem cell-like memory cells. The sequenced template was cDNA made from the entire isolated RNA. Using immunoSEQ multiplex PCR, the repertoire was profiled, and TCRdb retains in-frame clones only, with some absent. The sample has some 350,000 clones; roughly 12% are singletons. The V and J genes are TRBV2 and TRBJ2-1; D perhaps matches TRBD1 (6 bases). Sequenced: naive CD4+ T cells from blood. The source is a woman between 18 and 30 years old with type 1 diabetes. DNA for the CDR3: TGTGCCAGCAGTGAAGGAGCAGGGGCGTCCTACAATGAGCAGTTCTTC. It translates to CASSEGAGASYNEQFF.